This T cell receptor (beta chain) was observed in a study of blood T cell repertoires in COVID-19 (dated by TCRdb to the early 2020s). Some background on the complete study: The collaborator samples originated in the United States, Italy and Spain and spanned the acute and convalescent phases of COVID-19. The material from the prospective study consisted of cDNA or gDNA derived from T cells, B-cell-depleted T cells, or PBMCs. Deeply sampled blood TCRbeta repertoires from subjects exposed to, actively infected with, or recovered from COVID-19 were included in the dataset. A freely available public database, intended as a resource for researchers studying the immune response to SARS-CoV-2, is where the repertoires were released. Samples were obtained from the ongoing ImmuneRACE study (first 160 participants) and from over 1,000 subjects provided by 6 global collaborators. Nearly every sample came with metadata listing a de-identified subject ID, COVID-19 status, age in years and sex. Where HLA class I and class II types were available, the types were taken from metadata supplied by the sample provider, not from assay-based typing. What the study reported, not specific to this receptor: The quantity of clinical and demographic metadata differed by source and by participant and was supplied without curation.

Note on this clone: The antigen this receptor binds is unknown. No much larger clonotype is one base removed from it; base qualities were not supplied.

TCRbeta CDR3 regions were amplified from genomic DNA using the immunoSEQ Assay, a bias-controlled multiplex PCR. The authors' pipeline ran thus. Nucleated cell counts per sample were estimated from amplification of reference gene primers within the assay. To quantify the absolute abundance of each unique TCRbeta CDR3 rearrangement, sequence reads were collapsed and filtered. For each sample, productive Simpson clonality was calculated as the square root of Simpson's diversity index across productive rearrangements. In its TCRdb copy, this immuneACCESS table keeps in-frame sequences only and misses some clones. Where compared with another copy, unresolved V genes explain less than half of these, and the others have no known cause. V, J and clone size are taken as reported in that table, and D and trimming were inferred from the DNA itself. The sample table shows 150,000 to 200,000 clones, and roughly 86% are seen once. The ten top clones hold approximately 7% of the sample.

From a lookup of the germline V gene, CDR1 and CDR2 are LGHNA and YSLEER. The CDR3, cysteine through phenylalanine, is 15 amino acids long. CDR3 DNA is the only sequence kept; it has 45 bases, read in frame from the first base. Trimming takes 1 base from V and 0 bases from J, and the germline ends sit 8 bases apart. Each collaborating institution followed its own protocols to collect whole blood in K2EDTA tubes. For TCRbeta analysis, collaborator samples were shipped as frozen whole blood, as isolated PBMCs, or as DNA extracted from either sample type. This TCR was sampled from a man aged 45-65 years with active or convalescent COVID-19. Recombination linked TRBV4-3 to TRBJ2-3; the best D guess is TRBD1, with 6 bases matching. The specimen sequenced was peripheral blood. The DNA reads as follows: TGCGCCAGCAGCCAAGGAAGGGGGAGCACAGATACGCAGTATTTT. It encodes CASSQGRGSTDTQYF.